A single count supports the clone carrying this TCR beta chain. At the DNA level, this CDR3 is encoded by other sequences in the same sample as well. This sample is part of a study of blood T cell repertoires in COVID-19. Study at large: Material from acute and convalescent COVID-19 was sourced from the United States, Italy and Spain. The analysed material was cDNA or gDNA that came from T cells, B-cell-depleted T cells, or PBMCs.

Germline CDR1 is SGHRS and CDR2 is YFSETQ. The CDR3 sequence is 15 residues long. V was pared by 0 bases and J by 3 bases, with 10 bases between. Per the original methods: Researchers report that nucleated cell counts were estimated from reference gene primer amplification. TCRdb's copy holds only in-frame clones and misses some; the assay was immunoSEQ multiplex PCR. The V and J calls and clone size come from that table; D and trimming were worked out from the DNA. The data hold about 280,000 clones, with around 82% observed a single time. Sequencing was performed on peripheral blood. The clonotype was recovered from a woman between 50 and 59 years old who had recovered from COVID-19. The gene calls are TRBV5-1 and TRBJ1-5; D possibly corresponds to TRBD1 (5 bases). CDR3 coding DNA: TGCGCCAGCAGCTTGGGTCAGGGTTTCAATCAGCCCCAGCATTTT. As protein: CASSLGQGFNQPQHF.